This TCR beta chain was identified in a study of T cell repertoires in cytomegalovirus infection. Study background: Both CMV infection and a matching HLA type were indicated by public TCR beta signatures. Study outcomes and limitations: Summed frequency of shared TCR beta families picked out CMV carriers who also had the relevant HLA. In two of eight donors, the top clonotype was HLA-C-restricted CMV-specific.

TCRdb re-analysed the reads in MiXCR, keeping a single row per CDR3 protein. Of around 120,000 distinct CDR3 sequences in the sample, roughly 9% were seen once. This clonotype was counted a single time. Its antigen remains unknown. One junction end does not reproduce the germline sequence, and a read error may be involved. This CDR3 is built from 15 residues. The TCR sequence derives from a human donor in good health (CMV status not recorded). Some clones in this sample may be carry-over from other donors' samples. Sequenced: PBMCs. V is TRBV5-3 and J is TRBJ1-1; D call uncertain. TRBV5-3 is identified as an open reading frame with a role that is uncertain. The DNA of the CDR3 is TGTGCCAGCAGCTCTCCCGAAGATATGAACACTGAAGCTTTCTTT. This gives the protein CASSSPEDMNTEAFF.